The 3 T cell receptor beta chains presented below share a single source sample, sequenced in a study of shared clonotypes between healthy human individuals. Terminally differentiated effector memory CD45RA+ cells were excluded by CCR7 positive selection of CD45RO-negative cells. Assay used: immunoSEQ multiplex PCR; TCRdb lists only in-frame clones, some missing. The profile covers roughly 890,000 clones, with 80% to 95% appearing a single time and 24% taken by the ten largest. Material: naive CD8+ T cells sorted from blood. These receptors were obtained from a man younger than 45 in good health.

The V gene is TRBV5-1, the J gene TRBJ1-2, with 8 bases identical to TRBD1. The V gene end was trimmed by 6 bases and the J gene end by 4 bases; junction bases not matched to a gene: 11. The CDR3 has 15 amino acids. Per the germline V gene, CDR1 is SGHRS and CDR2 is YFSETQ. The CDR3 DNA reads as TGCGCCAGCACTAACCCCGGGACAGGAATCTATGGCTACACCTTC. Encoded protein: CASTNPGTGIYGYTF.

The chain links TRBV7-6 to TRBJ1-1; D call uncertain. V gave up 0 bases and J gave up 0 bases, with 5 bases separating them. This CDR3 region has 14 residues. Germline values: CDR1 SGHVS, CDR2 FNYEAQ. CDR3 in DNA: TGTGCCAGCAGCTTAGCGGACTTGAACACTGAAGCTTTCTTT. Translating it yields CASSLADLNTEAFF. Full variable domain (remainder filled in from reference TRBV7-6 and TRBJ1-1): GAGVSQSPRYKVTKRGQDVALRCDPISGHVSLYWYRQALGQGPEFLTYFNYEAQQDKSGLPNDRFSAERPEGSISTLTIQRTEQRDSAMYRCASSLADLNTEAFFGQGTRLTVV.

This chain uses TRBV28 with TRBJ2-1; D gene unclear. Germline-derived CDR1 and CDR2 are MDHEN and SYDVKM. This CDR3 region has 15 residues. V lost 7 bases, J lost 4 bases, and 17 bases lay in between. CDR3 DNA sequence: TGTGCCAGCAACGAAATCACGAGTGGGTACAATGAGCAGTTCTTC. This translates into CASNEITSGYNEQFF.